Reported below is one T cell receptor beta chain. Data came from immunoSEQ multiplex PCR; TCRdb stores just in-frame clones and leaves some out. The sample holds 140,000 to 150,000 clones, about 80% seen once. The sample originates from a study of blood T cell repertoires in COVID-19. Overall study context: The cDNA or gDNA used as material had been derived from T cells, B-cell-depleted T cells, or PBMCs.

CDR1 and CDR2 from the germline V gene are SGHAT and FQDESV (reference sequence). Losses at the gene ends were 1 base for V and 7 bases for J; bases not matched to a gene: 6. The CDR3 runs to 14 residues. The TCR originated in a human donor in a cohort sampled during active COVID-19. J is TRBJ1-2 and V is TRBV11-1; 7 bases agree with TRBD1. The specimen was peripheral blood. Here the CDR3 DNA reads TGTGCCAGCAGCTTAGGACCCGACAGGGCTGGCTACACCTTC. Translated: CASSLGPDRAGYTF.